This TCR beta chain stems from a study of OX40 agonist ivuxolimab in advanced cancers. The data were produced by immunoSEQ multiplex PCR, yet TCRdb's version contains in-frame clones alone and is incomplete. The repertoire holds tens of thousands of clones, with 90% as singletons. This CDR3 contains 13 residues. With 4 bases clipped from V and 6 bases from J, the junction kept 2 bases outside the gene matches. The germline V gene has CDR1 SGHDN and CDR2 FVKESK. This chain connects TRBV14 to TRBJ2-1, with 8 bases matching TRBD2. This TCR derives from an adult with an advanced solid tumor such as melanoma, head and neck, liver or kidney cancer. This material consisted of CD4+ or CD8+ T cells sorted from blood, taken in a trial of the OX40 agonist ivuxolimab. The CDR3 protein is CASSPGTSNEQFF. The CDR3 DNA sequence: TGTGCCAGCAGCCCCGGGACTAGCAATGAGCAGTTCTTC.